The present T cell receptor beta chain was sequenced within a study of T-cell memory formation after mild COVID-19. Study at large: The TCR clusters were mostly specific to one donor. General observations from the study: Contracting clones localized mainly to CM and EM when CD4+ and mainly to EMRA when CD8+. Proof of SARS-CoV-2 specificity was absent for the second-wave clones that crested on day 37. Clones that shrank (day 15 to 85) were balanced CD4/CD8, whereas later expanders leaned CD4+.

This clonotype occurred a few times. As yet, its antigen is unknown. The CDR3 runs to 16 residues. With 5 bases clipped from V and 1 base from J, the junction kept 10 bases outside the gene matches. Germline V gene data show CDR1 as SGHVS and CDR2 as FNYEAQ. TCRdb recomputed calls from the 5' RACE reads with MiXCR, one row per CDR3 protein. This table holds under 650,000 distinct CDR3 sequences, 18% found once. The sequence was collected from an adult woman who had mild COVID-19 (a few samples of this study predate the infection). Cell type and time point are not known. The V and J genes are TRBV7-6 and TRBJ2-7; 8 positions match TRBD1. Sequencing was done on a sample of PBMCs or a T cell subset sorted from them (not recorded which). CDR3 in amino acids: CASSDIRDRPSYEQYF. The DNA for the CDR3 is TGTGCCAGCAGCGACATACGGGACAGGCCTTCCTACGAGCAGTACTTC.